This TCR beta chain was identified during a study of low-dose radiotherapy and immunotherapy resistance in tumors. Study-level background: The study administered intravenous cyclophosphamide at 200 mg/m2 every two weeks, one day ahead of radiation and immunotherapy. Patients' oral aspirin dose was 300 mg daily across four cycles from cycle 1 day 1.

At least ten counts were recorded for this clonotype. Both a constant-region primer and a V-primer adapter served to amplify TCRs across roughly 22 PCR cycles. By in vitro transcription, the isolated mRNA was amplified. In TCRdb, the reads were re-called with MiXCR into one record per CDR3 protein. Found here are under 60,000 distinct CDR3 sequences, around 34% of them singletons; the top ten hold roughly 8.2%. The time point denotes: after trial treatment. Treatment reported: LDRT plus nivolumab, ipilimumab, low-dose cyclophosphamide and aspirin (RACIN trial). The donors' treatment consisted of nivolumab, ipilimumab, aspirin, low-dose cyclophosphamide and low-dose radiotherapy. This TCR derives from a male donor with rectosigmoid adenocarcinoma. Source: PBMCs, taken after low-dose radiotherapy plus immunotherapy.

The CDR3 loop is CASSFIGAGFQETQYF. The CDR3 nucleotides are TGTGCCAGCAGCTTTATCGGAGCGGGGTTCCAAGAGACCCAGTACTTC. This chain joins TRBV5-8 and TRBJ2-5; TRBD2 matches at 7 bases. The V segment lost 2 bases and the J segment 1 base; nucleotides outside the gene matches: 8. Looked up from germline, CDR1 is SGHTS and CDR2 is YDEGEE. This CDR3 region has 16 residues.